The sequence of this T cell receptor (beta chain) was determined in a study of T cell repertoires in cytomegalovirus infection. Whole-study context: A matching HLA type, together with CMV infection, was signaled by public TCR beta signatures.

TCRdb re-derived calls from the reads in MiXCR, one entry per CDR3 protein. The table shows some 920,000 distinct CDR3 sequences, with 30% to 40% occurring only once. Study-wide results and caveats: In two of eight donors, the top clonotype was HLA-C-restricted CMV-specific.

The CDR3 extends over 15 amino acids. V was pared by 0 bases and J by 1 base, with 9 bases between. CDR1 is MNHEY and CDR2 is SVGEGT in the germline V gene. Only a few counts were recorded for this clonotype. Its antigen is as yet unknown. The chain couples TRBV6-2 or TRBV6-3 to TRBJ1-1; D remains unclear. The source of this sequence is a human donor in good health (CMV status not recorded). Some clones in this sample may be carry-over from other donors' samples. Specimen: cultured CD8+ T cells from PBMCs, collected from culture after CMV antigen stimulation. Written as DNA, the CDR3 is TGTGCCAGCAGTTACTCATCCGGGCAGAACACTGAAGCTTTCTTT. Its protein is CASSYSSGQNTEAFF.